This note documents a single T cell receptor beta chain sequence. This record comes from a study of shared clonotypes between healthy human individuals. Per germline, CDR1 SNHLY and CDR2 FYNNEI. CDR3 length equals 14 residues. Trimming removed 6 bases at V and 1 base at J, with 12 bases between. Produced via immunoSEQ multiplex PCR; TCRdb's table is partial and in-frame only. The data contain some 690,000 clones, around 90% of them seen just once; the ten biggest clones take up about 33%. The specimen sequenced was memory CD8+ T cells from PBMCs. The subset: CD45RO+ cells pooled with CCR7-negative TemRA cells. The TCR originated in a young man in good health. Some clones in this sample may be carry-over from other donors' samples. This chain uses TRBV2 with TRBJ1-1; no reliable D call. Here the CDR3 reads CASSPINRNTEAFF. The CDR3 bases are TGTGCCAGCAGCCCAATAAATAGGAACACTGAAGCTTTCTTT.